Here is one T cell receptor (beta chain) with its context. Using immunoSEQ multiplex PCR, the repertoire was profiled, and TCRdb retains in-frame clones only, with some absent. The table lists 150,000 or so clones, roughly 94% of them singletons, with 13% to 15% in the top ten. This entry is derived from a study of control samples from healthy donors and cancer patients. Germline CDR1 is KGHDR and CDR2 is SFDVKD. The CDR3 covers 13 residues. V was shortened by 4 bases and J by 4 bases, with 10 bases between the two germline ends. The chain combines TRBV24-1 with TRBJ2-7; tentatively, D is TRBD1 (6 bases). The specimen sequenced was PBMCs. This clonotype was obtained from a man aged 55 to 70 with colorectal cancer. The CDR3 protein is CATSDTGTYEQYF. CDR3 DNA: TGTGCCACCAGTGACACCGGGACATACGAGCAGTACTTC.